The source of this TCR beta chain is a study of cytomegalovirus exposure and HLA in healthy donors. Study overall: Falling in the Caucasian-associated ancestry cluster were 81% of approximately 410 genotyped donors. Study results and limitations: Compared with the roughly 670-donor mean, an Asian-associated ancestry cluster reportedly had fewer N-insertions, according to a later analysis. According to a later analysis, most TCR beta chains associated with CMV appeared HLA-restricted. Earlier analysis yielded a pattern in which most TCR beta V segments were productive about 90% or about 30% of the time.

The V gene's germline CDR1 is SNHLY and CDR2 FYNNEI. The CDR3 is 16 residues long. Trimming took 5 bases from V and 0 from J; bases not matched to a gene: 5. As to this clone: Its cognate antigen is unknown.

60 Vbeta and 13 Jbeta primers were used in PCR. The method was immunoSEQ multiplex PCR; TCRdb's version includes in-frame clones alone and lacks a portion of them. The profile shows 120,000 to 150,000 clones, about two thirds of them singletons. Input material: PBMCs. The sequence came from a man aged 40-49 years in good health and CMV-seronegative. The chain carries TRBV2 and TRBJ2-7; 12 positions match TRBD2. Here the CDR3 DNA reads TGTGCCAGCAGTCACTGGACTAGCGGGGACTCCTACGAGCAGTACTTC. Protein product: CASSHWTSGDSYEQYF.